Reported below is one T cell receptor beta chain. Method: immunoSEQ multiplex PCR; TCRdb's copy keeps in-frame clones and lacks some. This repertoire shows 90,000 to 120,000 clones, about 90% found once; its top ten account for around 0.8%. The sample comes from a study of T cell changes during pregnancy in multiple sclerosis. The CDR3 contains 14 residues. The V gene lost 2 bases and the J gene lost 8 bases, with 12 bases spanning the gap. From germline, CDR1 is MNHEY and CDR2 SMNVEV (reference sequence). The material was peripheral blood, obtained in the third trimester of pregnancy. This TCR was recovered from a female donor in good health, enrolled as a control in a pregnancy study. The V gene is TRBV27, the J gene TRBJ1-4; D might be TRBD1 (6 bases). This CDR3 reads CASSLGGVGEKLFF. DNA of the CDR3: TGTGCCAGCAGTTTAGGGGGCGTAGGGGAAAAACTGTTTTTT. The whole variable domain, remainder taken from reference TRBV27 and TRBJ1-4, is EAQVTQNPRYLITVTGKKLTVTCSQNMNHEYMSWYRQDPGLGLRQIYYSMNVEVTDKGDVPEGYKVSRKEKRNFPLILESPSPNQTSLYFCASSLGGVGEKLFFGSGTQLSVL.